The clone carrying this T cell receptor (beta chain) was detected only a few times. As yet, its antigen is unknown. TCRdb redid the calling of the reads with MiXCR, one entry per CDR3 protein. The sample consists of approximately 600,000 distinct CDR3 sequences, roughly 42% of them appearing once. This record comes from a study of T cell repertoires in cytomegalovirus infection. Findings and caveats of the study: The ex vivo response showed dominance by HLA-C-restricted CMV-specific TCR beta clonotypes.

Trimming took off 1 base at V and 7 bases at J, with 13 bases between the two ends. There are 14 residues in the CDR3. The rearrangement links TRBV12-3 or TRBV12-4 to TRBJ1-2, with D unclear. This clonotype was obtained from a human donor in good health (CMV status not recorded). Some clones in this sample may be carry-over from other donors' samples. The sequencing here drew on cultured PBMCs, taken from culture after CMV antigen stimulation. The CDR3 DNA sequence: TGTGCCAGCAGTTTAGAACCGACCCAAGCTGGCTACACCTTC. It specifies CASSLEPTQAGYTF.